This TCR beta chain is from a study of blood T cells in healthy people across ages. Primers used in a second PCR of roughly 7 to 12 cycles were a sample-barcoded 5' primer and a J-beta primer mix. TCRdb called the 5' RACE reads again in MiXCR, with one record for every CDR3 protein. Here the sample spans some 640,000 distinct CDR3 sequences, 49% being singletons. Input material: blood. The clonotype was recovered from a woman in her sixties or seventies in good health.

CDR3 coding DNA: TGTGCCACCAGCACCCCACCGACGTACAATGAGCAGTTCTTC. Translation: CATSTPPTYNEQFF. V gene TRBV24-1 combines with J gene TRBJ2-1; D unresolved. Trimming stripped 7 bases from V and 4 bases from J, with 13 bases between. The germline CDR1 and CDR2 sequences are KGHDR and SFDVKD. This CDR3 region has 14 residues.